This T cell receptor (beta chain) comes out of a study of blood T cells in healthy people across ages. There were healthy Caucasian individuals from Russia, aged roughly 6 to 100, serving as donors. Donors gave around 10 milliliters of peripheral blood apiece. Findings and caveats of the study: CMV status of donors was not determined, possibly confounding expanded clonotype changes.

This CDR3 is 15 amino acids long. V gave up 3 bases and J gave up 2 bases; unmatched junction bases: 6. CDR1 is WNHNN, CDR2 SYGVQD, per germline (reference sequence). A sample-barcoded 5' primer and a J-beta primer mix were used in a second PCR of roughly 6 to 11 cycles. All cDNA molecules were each tagged by a template-switch adaptor with 12 random nucleotides. Each CDR3 protein is one row after TCRdb ran MiXCR on the 5' RACE reads. This table has approximately 810,000 distinct CDR3 sequences, around 30% appearing once. The sample holds many counts of this clonotype. Its target is not known. The specimen was blood. The sequence was collected from a woman of 80 years or more in good health. J is TRBJ2-7 and V is TRBV10-1, with 8 bases that match TRBD1. In nucleotides, the CDR3 is TGCGCCAGCAGTGATGACAGGGGCAAGACCTACGAGCAGTACTTC. Amino acids: CASSDDRGKTYEQYF.